One and the same sample provided the 2 T cell receptor beta chains below, sequenced in a study of blood T cell repertoires in COVID-19. Generated by immunoSEQ multiplex PCR, the TCRdb table keeps only in-frame clones and is missing some. Here the sample spans approximately 200,000 clones, over 65% being singletons. Specimen: peripheral blood. Every receptor here comes from a person in their 70s with COVID-19, enrolled during active disease.

The J gene is TRBJ1-1, the V gene TRBV7-2; unclear D gene. This CDR3 region has 15 residues. Germline V gene lookup returns CDR1 SGHTA and CDR2 FQGNSA. V shed 2 bases and J shed 0 bases, with 10 bases lying between them. The CDR3 here is CASSLMSYLNTEAFF. The CDR3 DNA sequence: TGTGCCAGCAGCTTAATGTCTTATCTGAACACTGAAGCTTTCTTT. Full variable domain (missing parts from reference TRBV7-2 and TRBJ1-1): GAGVSQSPSNKVTEKGKDVELRCDPISGHTALYWYRQSLGQGLEFLIYFQGNSAPDKSGLPSDRFSAERTGGSVSTLTIQRTQQEDSAVYLCASSLMSYLNTEAFFGQGTRLTVV.

The rearrangement joins TRBV5-1 to TRBJ2-1; the match to TRBD2 covers 10 bases. The germline V gene has CDR1 SGHRS and CDR2 YFSETQ. This CDR3 is 13 amino acids long. The ends lost 9 bases at V and 10 bases at J; junction bases unmatched: 10. DNA of the CDR3: TGCGCCACTTCTCCTTTAGCGGGGGGAGAGCAGTTCTTC. It translates to CATSPLAGGEQFF.